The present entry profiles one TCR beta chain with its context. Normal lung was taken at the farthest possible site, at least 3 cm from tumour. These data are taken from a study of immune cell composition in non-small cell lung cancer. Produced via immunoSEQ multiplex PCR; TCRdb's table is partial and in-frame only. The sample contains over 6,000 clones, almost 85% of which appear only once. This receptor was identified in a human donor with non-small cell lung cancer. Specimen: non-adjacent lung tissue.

CDR3 residues: CAWSGGQGDEKLFF. DNA for the CDR3: TGTGCCTGGAGTGGAGGACAGGGAGATGAAAAACTGTTTTTT. The chain has TRBV30 and TRBJ1-4, with TRBD1 matching 8 bases. The CDR3 length is 14 residues. Germline loops: CDR1 GTSNPN, CDR2 SVGIG (reference sequence). V shed 1 base, J shed 6 bases, and the junction held 4 bases outside the gene matches.